The 19 T cell receptor beta chains below were found in one sample sequenced in a study of T cell responses to AZD1222 COVID-19 vaccine (dated by TCRdb to the early 2020s). The library was generated by the immunoSEQ multiplex PCR assay. TCRdb mirrors the immuneACCESS table, restricted to in-frame sequences. Some clones are absent from its copies; in checked studies, under half trace to an unresolved V gene, and the reason for the others is unknown. Here the sample has approximately 160,000 clones; around 88% occur a single time. 3% to 4% of the sample is held by the ten biggest clonotypes. The time point label on this specimen signifies: baseline before first vaccination. The treatment or condition label here, explained by the study, means: meningococcal conjugate vaccine given as trial control. The sample in question was peripheral blood, obtained on day 0 of MenACWY control vaccination. The receptor set was obtained from an adult in good health.

This chain joins TRBV21-1 and TRBJ2-2; TRBD2, as called in the table, went unchecked against the DNA. TRBV21-1 has pseudogene status. The CDR3 has 16 amino acids. CDR3 region: CASSNLNGRRTGELFF. The DNA of the CDR3 is TGTGCCAGCAGCAATCTTAACGGGAGGAGGACCGGGGAGCTGTTTTTT.

This sequence joins TRBV7-9 and TRBJ2-2; 13 positions agree with TRBD2. Germline V gene lookup returns CDR1 SEHNR and CDR2 FQNEAQ (reference sequence). V lost 5 bases to trimming and J lost 0 bases; unmatched junction nucleotides: 6. The CDR3 contains 18 residues. The CDR3 DNA sequence: TGTGCCAGCAGCGCACTAGCGGGGGGGCACACGAACACCGGGGAGCTGTTTTTT. Protein: CASSALAGGHTNTGELFF.

This clone was counted only a few times. This chain links TRBV29-1 with TRBJ2-5, with TRBD1 matching 9 bases. The CDR3 extends over 15 amino acids. The V segment lost 6 bases and the J segment 9 bases; nucleotides outside the gene matches: 17. The germline V gene encodes CDR1 SQVTM and CDR2 ANQGSEA. CDR3: CSVGAGDRVFGAQYF. In DNA form, the CDR3 reads TGCAGCGTCGGGGCGGGGGACAGGGTCTTCGGGGCCCAGTACTTC.

The genes are TRBV29-1 and TRBJ1-1; TRBD1 is a possible D gene (5 bases). The V end was cut by 6 bases, the J end by 5 bases, with 16 bases between. Per germline, CDR1 SQVTM and CDR2 ANQGSEA. The CDR3 spans 13 residues. Here the CDR3 reads CSVWGLGGTEAFF. CDR3 nucleotides: TGCAGCGTGTGGGGCCTCGGAGGTACTGAAGCTTTCTTT. The full variable domain, rest sourced from reference TRBV29-1 and TRBJ1-1, is SAVISQKPSRDICQRGTSLTIQCQVDSQVTMMFWYRQQPGQSLTLIATANQGSEATYESGFVIDKFPISRPNLTFSTLTVSNMSPEDSSIYLCSVWGLGGTEAFFGQGTRLTVV.

This clone was observed a few times. J is TRBJ1-1 and V is TRBV9, with TRBD1 as a possible D gene (6 bases). The germline CDR1 and CDR2 sequences are SGDLS and YYNGEE. The CDR3 sequence is 14 residues long. Between the trimmed V and J ends, which lost 7 bases and 0 bases, there was a span of 13 bases. The CDR3 loop is CASPRQAMNTEAFF. The DNA of the CDR3 is TGTGCCAGCCCTAGACAGGCAATGAACACTGAAGCTTTCTTT.

This sequence joins TRBV27 and TRBJ2-1, with 7 bases aligning to TRBD1. Germline lookup yields CDR1 MNHEY and CDR2 SMNVEV (reference sequence). CDR3 length: 13 amino acids. J gave up 10 bases and V 5 bases, and 8 bases lay outside the gene matches. CDR3 residues: CASSRRGPGEQFF. CDR3 nucleotides: TGTGCCAGCAGTCGAAGGGGGCCGGGCGAGCAGTTCTTC.

This rearrangement joins TRBV7-8 to TRBJ2-1; TRBD2 aligns across 8 bases. The CDR3 has 14 amino acids. Germline CDR1 and CDR2: SGHVS and FQNEAQ. V lost 8 bases to trimming and J lost 3 bases; unmatched junction nucleotides: 6. The CDR3 sequence: CASGGGRIYNEQFF. The CDR3 coding sequence is TGTGCCAGCGGCGGCGGGAGGATCTACAATGAGCAGTTCTTC. Complete variable domain (other parts from reference TRBV7-8 and TRBJ2-1): GAGVSQSPRYKVAKRGQDVALRCDPISGHVSLFWYQQALGQGPEFLTYFQNEAQLDKSGLPSDRFFAERPEGSVSTLKIQRTQQEDSAVYLCASGGGRIYNEQFFGPGTRLTVL.

Only one count was recorded for this clone. The chain recombines TRBV19 with TRBJ1-5, with D possibly TRBD1 on 5 matching bases. The V gene lost 2 bases and the J gene lost 0 bases, with 14 bases spanning the gap. The CDR3 extends over 17 amino acids. Looked up from germline, CDR1 is LNHDA and CDR2 is SQIVND (reference sequence). In DNA, the CDR3 is TGTGCCAGTAGTATAAAGGGGCAGGGTGTTAGCAATCAGCCCCAGCATTTT. Protein: CASSIKGQGVSNQPQHF. Together with reference TRBV19 and TRBJ1-5, the CDR3 gives the full variable domain: DGGITQSPKYLFRKEGQNVTLSCEQNLNHDAMYWYRQDPGQGLRLIYYSQIVNDFQKGDIAEGYSVSREKKESFPLTVTSAQKNPTAFYLCASSIKGQGVSNQPQHFGDGTRLSIL.

This sequence joins TRBV18 and TRBJ2-7; TRBD1 agrees at 7 bases. CDR1 is KGHSH and CDR2 is LQKENI in the germline V gene. Unmatched junction bases numbered 8, after V lost 6 bases and J lost 3 bases. The CDR3 has 14 residues. The DNA of the CDR3 is TGTGCCAGCTCCTTGTCCCGGGACAGCTACGAGCAGTACTTC. It codes for CASSLSRDSYEQYF.

The rearrangement links TRBV29-1 to TRBJ2-1; D might be TRBD1 or TRBD2, each matching 5 bases. Germline CDR1 and CDR2: SQVTM and ANQGSEA. Trimming took off 6 bases at V and 0 bases at J, with 15 bases between the two ends. The CDR3 spans 15 residues. CDR3 sequence: CSVVGTGSSYNEQFF. As DNA, the CDR3 is TGCAGCGTCGTCGGGACCGGAAGCTCCTACAATGAGCAGTTCTTC.

This chain links TRBV5-1 with TRBJ1-1; possible D gene TRBD1, 5 bases. Looked up from germline, CDR1 is SGHRS and CDR2 is YFSETQ. V gave up 3 bases and J gave up 1 base, with 13 bases separating them. This CDR3 contains 15 residues. Written as DNA, the CDR3 is TGCGCCAGCAGCTCCCGGGATGGGGGGAACACTGAAGCTTTCTTT. Amino acids: CASSSRDGGNTEAFF.

About this clone: A far larger clone is a single base away, which makes a read error likely. The chain links TRBV28 to TRBJ2-3; D remains unclear. This CDR3 contains 11 residues. Germline-derived CDR1 and CDR2 are MDHEN and SYDVKM. V lost 7 bases and J 0 bases, leaving 2 bases between the germline ends. CDR3 sequence: CASTSTDTQYF. DNA for the CDR3: TGTGCCAGCACCAGCACAGATACGCAGTATTTT.

The genes are TRBV5-8 and TRBJ2-7, with D possibly TRBD2 on 6 matching bases. This CDR3 is 16 amino acids long. Germline values: CDR1 SGHTS, CDR2 YDEGEE. V shed 4 bases and J shed 2 bases, with 19 bases lying between them. In DNA, the CDR3 is TGTGCCAGCAGCCCCTGGACCGGGGGAGGAACCTACGAGCAGTACTTC. Translation: CASSPWTGGGTYEQYF.

The chain combines TRBV6-5 with TRBJ1-5; unclear D gene. V was pared by 8 bases and J by 7 bases, with 15 bases between. Per germline, CDR1 MNHEY and CDR2 SVGAGI. The CDR3 extends over 13 amino acids. The CDR3 DNA reads as TGTGCCAGCCGAGACAAGGCTTACCAGCCCCAGCATTTT. Translated, it gives CASRDKAYQPQHF.

The genes are TRBV6-2 or TRBV6-3 and TRBJ2-3; 10 bases are shared with TRBD2. From germline, CDR1 is MNHEY and CDR2 SVGEGT. This CDR3 spans 17 amino acids. The V and J ends lost 0 bases and 2 bases, in that order; junction bases with no gene match: 5. This chain's CDR3 is CASSYSLGTSATDTQYF. DNA of the CDR3: TGTGCCAGCAGTTACTCTCTCGGGACTAGCGCCACAGATACGCAGTATTTT.

The rearrangement uses TRBV6-1 and TRBJ1-4; D not resolved. This CDR3 contains 14 residues. Trimming removed 2 bases at V and 3 bases at J, with 7 bases between. The germline V gene encodes CDR1 MNHNS and CDR2 SASEGT. The CDR3 loop reads CASSERRANEKLFF. The CDR3 nucleotides read TGTGCCAGCAGTGAACGGAGGGCTAATGAAAAACTGTTTTTT.

The chain has TRBV30 and TRBJ1-6; 8 bases line up with TRBD1. Germline trimming cut 3 bases from V and 4 bases from J; bases unmatched to any gene: 8. The CDR3 contains 16 residues. CDR1 GTSNPN and CDR2 SVGIG come from the germline V gene (reference sequence). The CDR3 loop reads CAWRARDRQYNSPLHF. The CDR3 nucleotides read TGTGCCTGGAGAGCGCGGGACAGGCAGTATAATTCACCCCTCCACTTT.

CDR3 sequence reads: CASSDPRGQETQYF. CDR3 sequence (DNA): TGTGCCAGCAGTGACCCCAGGGGACAAGAGACCCAGTACTTC. This chain joins TRBV25-1 and TRBJ2-5; D is possibly TRBD1 (6 bases). The CDR3 is 14 residues long. V was clipped by 3 bases and J by 2 bases, with 10 bases between them. Germline values: CDR1 MGHDK, CDR2 SYGVNS.

The chain uses TRBV11-2 and TRBJ1-5; D is unclear. CDR1 SGHAT and CDR2 FQNNGV come from the germline V gene. Trimming removed 2 bases at V and 4 bases at J, with 6 bases between. This CDR3 has 13 amino acids. CDR3 sequence reads: CASSLSDNQPQHF. CDR3 coding DNA: TGTGCCAGCAGCTTATCAGATAATCAGCCCCAGCATTTT.